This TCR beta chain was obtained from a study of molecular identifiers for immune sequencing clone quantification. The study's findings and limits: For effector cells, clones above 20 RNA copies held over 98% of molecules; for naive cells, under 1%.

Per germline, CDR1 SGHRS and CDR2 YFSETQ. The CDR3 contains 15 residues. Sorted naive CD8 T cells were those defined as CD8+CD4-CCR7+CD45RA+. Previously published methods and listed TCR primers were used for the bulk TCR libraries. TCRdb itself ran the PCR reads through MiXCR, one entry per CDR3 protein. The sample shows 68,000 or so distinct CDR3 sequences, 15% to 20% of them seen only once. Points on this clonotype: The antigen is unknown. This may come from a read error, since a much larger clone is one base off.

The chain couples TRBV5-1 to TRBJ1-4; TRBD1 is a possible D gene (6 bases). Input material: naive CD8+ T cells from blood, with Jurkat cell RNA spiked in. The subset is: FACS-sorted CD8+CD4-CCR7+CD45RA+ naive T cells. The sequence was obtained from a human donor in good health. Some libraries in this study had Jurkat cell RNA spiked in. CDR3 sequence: CASSLVGQSNEKLLF. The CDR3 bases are TGCGCCAGCAGCTTGGTCGGACAGAGTAATGAAAAACTGCTTTTT.